The clone carrying this T cell receptor (beta chain) showed up just once. Its antigen is still unknown. This sample is part of a study of identical twins. Study-wide results and limits: Because invariant MAIT and iNKT cells could be present, zero-insertion analyses could be partly confounded. Interpretation of the results relied on cross-sectional statistical analysis and not on following the same donors.

The CDR3 covers 17 residues. The ends lost 8 bases at V and 5 bases at J; junction bases unmatched: 15. Germline-derived CDR1 and CDR2 are LGHDT and YNNKEL (reference sequence). MiXCR was run by TCRdb on the 5' RACE reads, yielding one entry per CDR3 protein. The sample has hundreds of thousands of distinct CDR3 sequences, 5.5% to 7% seen once. These data were also reused for a study on yellow fever vaccine responses in identical twins.

The rearrangement joins TRBV3-1 to TRBJ2-3, with 11 bases fitting TRBD2. The TCR originated in a young woman in good health. Sequencing was done on a sample of memory (CD45RO+) T cells sorted from blood. CDR3 in amino acids: CASSKAASGRTLDTQYF. The DNA of the CDR3 is TGTGCCAGCTCCAAAGCGGCTAGCGGGAGGACCTTAGATACGCAGTATTTT.